This T cell receptor (beta chain) comes out of a study of T-cell reconstitution after alpha-beta-depleted transplantation in children. The CDR3 runs 14 residues. Germline lookup yields CDR1 SEHNR and CDR2 FQNEAQ (reference sequence). Trimming cost V 4 bases and J 4 bases; bases outside gene matches: 5. Unique molecular identifiers were used to barcode this TCRbeta library. TCRdb fed the PCR reads into MiXCR, producing one record per CDR3 protein. This sample carries some 490,000 distinct CDR3 sequences, around 12% of them seen once, and the ten largest clones take 5% to 6%. The sequenced sample was PBMCs from the stem cell graft donor, obtained from the stem cell graft. The receptor was derived from a human donor who donated a stem cell graft to a child with combined immunodeficiency. This chain connects TRBV7-9 to TRBJ2-5; 8 bases align to TRBD2. CDR3 sequence (DNA): TGTGCCAGCAGCTCCATCGGGGGGGGAGAGACCCAGTACTTC. This codes for CASSSIGGGETQYF.